This T cell receptor (beta chain) was sequenced during a study of OX40 agonist ivuxolimab in advanced cancers. Germline CDR1 is PRHDT and CDR2 is FYEKMQ (reference sequence). The CDR3 is made up of 16 amino acids. J was trimmed by 2 bases and V by 1 base; bases with no gene match: 7. Assay: immunoSEQ multiplex PCR; the TCRdb copy retains only in-frame clones and omits some. Of 70,000 to 90,000 clones listed, about 89% were seen once; the top ten hold 13%. This TCR derives from an adult with an advanced solid tumor such as melanoma, head and neck, liver or kidney cancer. The chain links TRBV13 to TRBJ2-7, with 8 bases lining up with TRBD2. Sequences were derived from CD4+ or CD8+ T cells sorted from blood, sampled in a trial of the OX40 agonist ivuxolimab. CDR3 region: CASSLERERGPYEQYF. The CDR3 nucleotides are TGTGCCAGCAGCTTAGAGCGGGAGCGGGGGCCCTACGAGCAGTACTTC.